This T cell receptor (beta chain) comes out of a study of T cells after yellow fever vaccination. The V segment lost 0 bases and the J segment 4 bases; nucleotides outside the gene matches: 5. The CDR3 spans 16 residues. Per germline, CDR1 SGHRS and CDR2 YFSETQ. TCRdb processed the 5' RACE reads anew with MiXCR; each CDR3 protein has one entry. Seen here are some 560,000 distinct CDR3 sequences, about a sixth observed once, and the top ten hold around 15%. This clonotype showed up many times. The rearrangement joins TRBV5-1 to TRBJ2-1; 9 bases map to TRBD2. The sequence was obtained from a man aged 18 to 30 who received the YFV17D yellow fever vaccine. The sequencing here drew on PBMCs, taken less than 6 days after the first yellow fever vaccination. The CDR3 sequence: CASSLGPAGGYNEQFF. In DNA form, the CDR3 reads TGCGCCAGCAGCTTGGGCCCAGCGGGGGGATACAATGAGCAGTTCTTC.